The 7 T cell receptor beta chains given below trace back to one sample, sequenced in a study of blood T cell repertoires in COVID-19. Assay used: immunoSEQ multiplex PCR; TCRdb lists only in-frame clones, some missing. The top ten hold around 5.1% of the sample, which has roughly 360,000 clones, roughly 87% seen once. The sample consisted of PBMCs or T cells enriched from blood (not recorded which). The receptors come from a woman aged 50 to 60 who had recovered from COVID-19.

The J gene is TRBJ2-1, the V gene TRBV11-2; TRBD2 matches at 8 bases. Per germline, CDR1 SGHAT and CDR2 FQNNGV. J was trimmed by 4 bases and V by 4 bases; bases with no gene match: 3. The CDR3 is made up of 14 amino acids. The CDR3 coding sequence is TGTGCCAGCAGCTCTCCGGGGGGGTACAATGAGCAGTTCTTC. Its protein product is CASSSPGGYNEQFF.

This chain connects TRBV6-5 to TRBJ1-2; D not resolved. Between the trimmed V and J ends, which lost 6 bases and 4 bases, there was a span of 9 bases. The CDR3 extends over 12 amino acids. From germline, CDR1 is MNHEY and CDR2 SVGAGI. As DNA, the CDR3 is TGTGCCAGCAGACAGCTAACCTATGGCTACACCTTC. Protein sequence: CASRQLTYGYTF.

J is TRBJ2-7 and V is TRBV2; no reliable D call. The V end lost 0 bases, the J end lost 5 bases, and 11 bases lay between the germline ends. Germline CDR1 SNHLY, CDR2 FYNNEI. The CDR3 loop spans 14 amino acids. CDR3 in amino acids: CASSEARQPDEQYF. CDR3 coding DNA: TGTGCCAGCAGTGAAGCGCGCCAACCCGACGAGCAGTACTTC. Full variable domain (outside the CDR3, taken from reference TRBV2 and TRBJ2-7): EPEVTQTPSHQVTQMGQEVILRCVPISNHLYFYWYRQILGQKVEFLVSFYNNEISEKSEIFDDQFSVERPDGSNFTLKIRSTKLEDSAMYFCASSEARQPDEQYFGPGTRLTVT.

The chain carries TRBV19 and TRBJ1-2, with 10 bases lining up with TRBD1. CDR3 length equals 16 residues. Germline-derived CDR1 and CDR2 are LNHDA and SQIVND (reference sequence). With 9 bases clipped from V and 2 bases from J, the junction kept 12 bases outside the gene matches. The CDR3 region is CASRTGTGVKNYGYTF. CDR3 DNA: TGTGCCAGCCGGACCGGGACAGGGGTCAAAAACTATGGCTACACCTTC.

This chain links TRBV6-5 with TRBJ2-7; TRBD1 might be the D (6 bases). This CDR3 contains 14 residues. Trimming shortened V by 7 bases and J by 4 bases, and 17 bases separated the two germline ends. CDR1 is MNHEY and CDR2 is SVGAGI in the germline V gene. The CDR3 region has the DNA TGTGCCAGCAAGTCCCCGGGGACACGGTACGAGCAGTACTTC. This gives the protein CASKSPGTRYEQYF.

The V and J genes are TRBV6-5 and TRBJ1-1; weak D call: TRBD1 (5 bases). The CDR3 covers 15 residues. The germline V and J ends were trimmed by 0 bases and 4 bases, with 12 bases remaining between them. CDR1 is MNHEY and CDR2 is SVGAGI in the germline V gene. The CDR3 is CASSYSQGVSTEAFF. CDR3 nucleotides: TGTGCCAGCAGTTACTCTCAGGGCGTGAGCACTGAAGCTTTCTTT.

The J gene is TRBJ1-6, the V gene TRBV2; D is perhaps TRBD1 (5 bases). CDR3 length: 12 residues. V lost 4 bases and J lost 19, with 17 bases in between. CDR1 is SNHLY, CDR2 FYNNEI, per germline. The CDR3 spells CASSGEVGVPHF. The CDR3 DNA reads TGTGCCAGCAGTGGGGAGGTGGGGGTCCCTCACTTT.